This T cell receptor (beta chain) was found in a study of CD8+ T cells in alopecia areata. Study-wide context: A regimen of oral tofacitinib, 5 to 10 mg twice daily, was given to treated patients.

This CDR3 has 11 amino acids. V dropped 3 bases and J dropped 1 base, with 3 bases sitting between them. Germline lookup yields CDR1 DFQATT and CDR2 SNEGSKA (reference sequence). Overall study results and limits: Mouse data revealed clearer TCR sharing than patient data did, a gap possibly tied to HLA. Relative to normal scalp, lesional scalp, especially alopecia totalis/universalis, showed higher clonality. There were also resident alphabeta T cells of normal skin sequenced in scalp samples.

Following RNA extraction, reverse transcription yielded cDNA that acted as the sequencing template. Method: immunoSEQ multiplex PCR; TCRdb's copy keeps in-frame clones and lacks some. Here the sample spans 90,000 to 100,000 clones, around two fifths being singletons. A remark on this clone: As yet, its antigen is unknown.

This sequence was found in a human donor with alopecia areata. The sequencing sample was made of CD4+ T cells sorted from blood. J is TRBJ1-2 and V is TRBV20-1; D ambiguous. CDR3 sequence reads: CSASLNYGYTF. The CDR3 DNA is TGCAGTGCTAGTCTTAACTATGGCTACACCTTC.